The T cell receptor beta chain described here comes from a study of beta chain features in type 1 diabetes. Whole-study findings and limits: TCRB CDR3s were moderately but significantly shorter in Type 1 diabetes patients in all four CD4+ subsets.

The V gene lost 3 bases and the J gene lost 8 bases, with 14 bases spanning the gap. CDR1 and CDR2 from the germline V gene are LNHDA and SQIVND (reference sequence). This CDR3 region has 14 residues. Expressed TCRB transcripts were sequenced because the entire RNA isolate underwent reverse transcription. Sequencing used immunoSEQ multiplex PCR; TCRdb keeps in-frame clones, though not all of them. The table records 600,000 to 700,000 clones, approximately 13% of them present only once. With respect to this clone: The target antigen is unknown.

Input material: naive CD4+ T cells from blood. The chain has TRBV19 and TRBJ2-1; weak D call: TRBD2 (6 bases). This TCR derives from a man aged 25 to 40 with type 1 diabetes. CDR3 in DNA: TGTGCCAGTAGTATGAGCGGGCTCGGGGATGAGCAGTTCTTC. This encodes CASSMSGLGDEQFF.